These 23 T cell receptor beta chains originate from one sample sequenced in a study of CD8 T cells in ankylosing spondylitis. TCRdb processed the 5' RACE reads anew with MiXCR; each CDR3 protein has one entry. The sample consists of 300,000 to 400,000 distinct CDR3 sequences, approximately 15% of them appearing once. Sequenced input: blood, either unsorted or a sorted T cell fraction (not recorded which). All receptors come from a male donor with ankylosing spondylitis or in good health (not recorded which).

This clonotype was counted a few times. V usage is TRBV9 and J usage is TRBJ1-1; D ambiguous. The germline CDR1 and CDR2 sequences are SGDLS and YYNGEE. Trimming removed 0 bases from V and 4 bases from J, with 10 bases in between. The CDR3 runs 14 residues. The CDR3 bases are TGTGCCAGCAGCGTAGAGGGCTTGGGCACTGAAGCTTTCTTT. Its translation is CASSVEGLGTEAFF.

This clonotype was observed a few times. V gene TRBV20-1 combines with J gene TRBJ2-6; D unclear. The CDR3 sequence is 15 residues long. The V gene lost 0 bases and the J gene lost 2 bases, with 8 bases spanning the gap. Germline V gene data show CDR1 as DFQATT and CDR2 as SNEGSKA (reference sequence). CDR3: CSARDAGPGANVLTF. CDR3 sequence (DNA): TGCAGTGCTAGAGACGCAGGACCTGGGGCCAACGTCCTGACTTTC.

This clonotype was counted between two and nine times. V is TRBV7-9 and J is TRBJ2-1, with 10 bases that match TRBD1. The CDR3 totals 15 residues. With 7 bases clipped from V and 1 base from J, the junction kept 4 bases outside the gene matches. Per the germline V gene, CDR1 is SEHNR and CDR2 is FQNEAQ (reference sequence). DNA of the CDR3: TGTGCCAGCATCCGGACAGGGGGTTCCTACAATGAGCAGTTCTTC. Protein sequence: CASIRTGGSYNEQFF.

This clonotype has a handful of counts. V usage is TRBV12-3 or TRBV12-4 and J usage is TRBJ2-7, with 7 nucleotides matching TRBD1. The CDR3 totals 12 residues. V lost 6 bases, J lost 7 bases, and 6 bases stayed unmatched. The CDR3 nucleotides read TGTGCCAGCAGGACAGGGCCGGGGGAGCAGTACTTC. Translated, it gives CASRTGPGEQYF.

This clonotype turned up a few times. The rearrangement uses TRBV12-5 and TRBJ2-1; 14 nucleotides agree with TRBD2. The CDR3 covers 17 residues. CDR1 is LGHNT and CDR2 is FRNRAP in the germline V gene. The CDR3 reads CACSRSRGLAGDNEQFF. CDR3 coding DNA: TGTGCCTGCTCCCGTTCCAGGGGACTAGCGGGAGATAATGAGCAGTTCTTC.

The gene calls are TRBV20-1 and TRBJ2-3; the D gene could be TRBD1 or TRBD2 (5 bases each). The germline gives CDR1 DFQATT, CDR2 SNEGSKA (reference sequence). The germline V and J ends were trimmed by 1 base and 1 base, with 18 bases remaining between them. The CDR3 totals 17 residues. The CDR3 reads CSARVWDGPFGTDTQYF. CDR3 nucleotides: TGCAGTGCTAGAGTATGGGACGGCCCCTTTGGCACAGATACGCAGTATTTT.

The table lists this clonotype with a few counts. The CDR3 loop reads CSATTGYSNQPQHF. In DNA form, the CDR3 reads TGCAGTGCTACGACAGGATATAGCAATCAGCCCCAGCATTTT. This chain uses TRBV20-1 with TRBJ1-5; a possible D gene is TRBD1 (6 bases). V lost 4 bases and J 0 bases, leaving 10 bases between the germline ends. The CDR3 has 14 residues. From germline, CDR1 is DFQATT and CDR2 SNEGSKA (reference sequence).

This clonotype was seen ten or more times. The V gene is TRBV5-1, the J gene TRBJ2-7; 7 bases are shared with TRBD2. The CDR3 runs to 13 residues. The V gene end was trimmed by 4 bases and the J gene end by 6 bases; junction bases not matched to a gene: 7. In germline, CDR1 is SGHRS, CDR2 YFSETQ. CDR3 in DNA: TGCGCCAGCAGCCCCGGGCGGGAGTTCGAGCAGTACTTC. This encodes CASSPGREFEQYF.

This chain joins TRBV6-4 and TRBJ2-2, with D maybe TRBD1 (6 bases). The CDR3 totals 15 residues. Germline values: CDR1 MRHNA, CDR2 SNTAGT. Trimming shortened V by 5 bases and J by 2 bases, and 12 bases separated the two germline ends. CDR3 region: CASSIDRPNTGELFF. CDR3 nucleotide sequence: TGTGCCAGCAGTATCGACAGGCCCAACACCGGGGAGCTGTTTTTT.

The rearrangement joins TRBV29-1 to TRBJ2-7; 7 bases fit TRBD1. Per germline, CDR1 SQVTM and CDR2 ANQGSEA. This CDR3 contains 13 residues. The V gene end was trimmed by 4 bases and the J gene end by 7 bases; junction bases not matched to a gene: 10. For the CDR3, the DNA is TGCAGCGTTGGACAGGGCCTTCTGGGGGAGCAGTACTTC. Its protein is CSVGQGLLGEQYF.

The V and J genes are TRBV11-2 and TRBJ2-3; D perhaps matches TRBD1 (5 bases). CDR1 and CDR2 from the germline V gene are SGHAT and FQNNGV. V was cut by 2 bases and J by 4 bases, with 16 bases left in between. The CDR3 covers 16 residues. The CDR3, as DNA: TGTGCCAGCAGCTTACTCCCTCACAGGCCCGCAGATACGCAGTATTTT. Its protein product is CASSLLPHRPADTQYF.

This chain links TRBV12-3 or TRBV12-4 with TRBJ2-7; the D gene could be TRBD1 or TRBD2 (5 bases each). Deletions cut 3 bases from V and 3 bases from J, with 12 bases between. The CDR3 consists of 14 residues. CDR3 residues: CASSFRGDYYEQYF. The CDR3 DNA reads TGTGCCAGCAGTTTTAGGGGTGACTACTACGAGCAGTACTTC.

V is TRBV7-8 and J is TRBJ2-2; 12 bases are a match to TRBD1. V shed 5 bases and J 7 bases; nucleotides not matched to a gene: 14. Per the germline V gene, CDR1 is SGHVS and CDR2 is FQNEAQ. The length of the CDR3 is 18 residues. This chain's CDR3 is CASSPRGTGQGAGGELFF. For the CDR3, the DNA is TGTGCCAGCAGCCCACGGGGGACGGGACAGGGGGCCGGCGGGGAGCTGTTTTTT.

This clonotype was recorded a few times. The chain is built from TRBV29-1 and TRBJ2-1; D is perhaps TRBD1 (5 bases). Per germline, CDR1 SQVTM and CDR2 ANQGSEA. The CDR3 contains 13 residues. Trimming cost V 6 bases and J 6 bases, with 15 bases left between them. CDR3: CSVGHPKGNEQFF. The CDR3 DNA sequence: TGCAGCGTAGGACATCCCAAAGGCAATGAGCAGTTCTTC.

This clonotype was detected a few times. The chain combines TRBV11-2 with TRBJ2-7; no clear D gene. V was pared by 4 bases and J by 1 base, with 17 bases between. The CDR3 runs to 16 residues. Germline loops: CDR1 SGHAT, CDR2 FQNNGV. CDR3 sequence (DNA): TGTGCCAGCAGCTCCCCCGACCGAAGTATATCCTACGAGCAGTACTTC. It translates to CASSSPDRSISYEQYF.

This clonotype was recorded at least ten times. V and J are TRBV24-1 and TRBJ2-1, with 7 nucleotides matching TRBD2. This CDR3 region has 14 residues. V dropped 3 bases and J dropped 7; count of bases not matched to a gene: 5. Germline V gene sequence: CDR1 KGHDR, CDR2 SFDVKD. As DNA, the CDR3 is TGTGCCACCAGTGATCCTCTAGCGGCAAATGAGCAGTTCTTC. This gives the protein CATSDPLAANEQFF.

This clonotype came up a few times. The J gene is TRBJ2-2, the V gene TRBV5-5, with D perhaps matching TRBD2 (6 bases). Trimming left V 3 bases short and J 4 bases short, with 13 bases between. Germline V gene lookup returns CDR1 SGHKS and CDR2 YYEKEE (reference sequence). CDR3 length: 15 amino acids. For the CDR3, the DNA is TGTGCCAGCAGCTACCGAGCGGGTACCACCGGGGAGCTGTTTTTT. Translated, it gives CASSYRAGTTGELFF.

This chain links TRBV3-1 with TRBJ2-7; D might be TRBD1 (5 bases). V was shortened by 1 base and J by 3 bases, with 13 bases between the two germline ends. Germline assignment: CDR1 LGHDT and CDR2 YNNKEL (reference sequence). The CDR3 loop spans 15 amino acids. DNA for the CDR3: TGTGCCAGCAGCCAAGGGAAACAGGTTTACTACGAGCAGTACTTC. It translates to CASSQGKQVYYEQYF.

The V gene is TRBV10-3, the J gene TRBJ2-7, with 7 bases lining up with TRBD1. The CDR3 spans 12 residues. The J segment lost 6 bases and the V segment lost 8 bases, leaving 7 bases of the junction unmatched. Germline CDR1 ENHRY, CDR2 SYGVKD. CDR3 DNA sequence: TGTGCCATCCGCCGTGAGGGGGCCGAGCAGTACTTC. Its translation is CAIRREGAEQYF.

This clonotype was observed many times. V gene TRBV18 combines with J gene TRBJ2-7, with 14 bases matching TRBD2. The CDR3 runs to 16 residues. From germline, CDR1 is KGHSH and CDR2 LQKENI. The V gene end was trimmed by 3 bases and the J gene end by 0 bases; junction bases not matched to a gene: 1. The CDR3 DNA sequence: TGTGCCAGCTCACCTGGGACTAGCGGGAGCTCCTACGAGCAGTACTTC. Translated: CASSPGTSGSSYEQYF.

This chain joins TRBV5-1 and TRBJ2-3; D possibly corresponds to TRBD2 (6 bases). This CDR3 is built from 15 residues. Trimming took off 0 bases at V and 6 bases at J, with 14 bases between the two ends. CDR1 is SGHRS and CDR2 is YFSETQ in the germline V gene. CDR3 nucleotide sequence: TGCGCCAGCAGCTTGGAGCGGTCGGGAGTGGATACGCAGTATTTT. Its protein is CASSLERSGVDTQYF.

This clonotype was recorded a few times. The chain uses TRBV3-1 and TRBJ2-1, with a possible D match to TRBD2 (6 bases). The CDR3 covers 17 residues. The germline V gene has CDR1 LGHDT and CDR2 YNNKEL (reference sequence). V lost 1 base and J lost 5, with 18 bases in between. Here the CDR3 reads CASSQVRSGGFNNEQFF. CDR3 bases: TGTGCCAGCAGCCAAGTCCGATCCGGGGGATTCAACAATGAGCAGTTCTTC.

This chain connects TRBV20-1 to TRBJ2-5, with TRBD2 matching 11 bases. The CDR3 spans 13 residues. V lost 3 bases and J lost 3; bases outside the gene matches: 0. Per germline, CDR1 DFQATT and CDR2 SNEGSKA (reference sequence). The CDR3, as DNA: TGCAGTGCTAGGGGACTAGCGGAAGAGACCCAGTACTTC. It yields the protein CSARGLAEETQYF.